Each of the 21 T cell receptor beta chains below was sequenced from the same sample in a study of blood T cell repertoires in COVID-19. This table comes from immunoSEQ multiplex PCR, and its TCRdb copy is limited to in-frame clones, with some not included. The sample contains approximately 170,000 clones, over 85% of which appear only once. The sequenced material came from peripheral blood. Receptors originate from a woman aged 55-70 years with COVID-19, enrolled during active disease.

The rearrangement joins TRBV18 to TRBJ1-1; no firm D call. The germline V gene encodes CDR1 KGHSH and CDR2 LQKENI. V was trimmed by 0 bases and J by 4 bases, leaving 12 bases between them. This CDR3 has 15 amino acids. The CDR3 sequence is CASSPPPVGGTEAFF. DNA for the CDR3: TGTGCCAGCTCACCACCGCCGGTTGGCGGCACTGAAGCTTTCTTT.

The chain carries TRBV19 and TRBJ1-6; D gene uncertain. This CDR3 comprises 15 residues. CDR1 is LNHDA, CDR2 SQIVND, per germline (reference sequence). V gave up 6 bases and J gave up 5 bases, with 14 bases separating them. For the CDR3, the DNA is TGTGCCAGTAGGAGCTTACAGCTAAATAATTCACCCCTCCACTTT. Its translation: CASRSLQLNNSPLHF.

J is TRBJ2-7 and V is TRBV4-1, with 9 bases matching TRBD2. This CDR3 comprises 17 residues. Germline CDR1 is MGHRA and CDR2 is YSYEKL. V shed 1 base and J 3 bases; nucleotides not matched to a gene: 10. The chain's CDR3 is CASSQVPRTSAIYEQYF. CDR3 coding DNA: TGCGCCAGCAGCCAAGTCCCCAGGACTAGCGCGATCTACGAGCAGTACTTC.

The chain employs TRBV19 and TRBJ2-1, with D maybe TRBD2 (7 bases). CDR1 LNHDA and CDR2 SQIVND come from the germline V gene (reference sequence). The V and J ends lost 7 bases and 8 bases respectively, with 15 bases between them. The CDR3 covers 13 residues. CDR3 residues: CASTPRGADEQFF. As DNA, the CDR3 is TGTGCCAGTACTCCTCGGGGGGCAGATGAGCAGTTCTTC.

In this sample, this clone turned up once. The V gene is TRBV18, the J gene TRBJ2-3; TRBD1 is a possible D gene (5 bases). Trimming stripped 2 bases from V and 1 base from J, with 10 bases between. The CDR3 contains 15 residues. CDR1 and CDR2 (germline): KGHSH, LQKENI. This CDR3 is CASSPAGWGTDTQYF. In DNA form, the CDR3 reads TGTGCCAGCTCACCAGCAGGGTGGGGCACAGATACGCAGTATTTT.

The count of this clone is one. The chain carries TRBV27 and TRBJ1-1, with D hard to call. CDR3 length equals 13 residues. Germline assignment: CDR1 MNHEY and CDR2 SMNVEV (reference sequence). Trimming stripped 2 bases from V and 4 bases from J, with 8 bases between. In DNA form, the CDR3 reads TGTGCCAGCAGTTTAGGTCAACTCACTGAAGCTTTCTTT. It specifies CASSLGQLTEAFF.

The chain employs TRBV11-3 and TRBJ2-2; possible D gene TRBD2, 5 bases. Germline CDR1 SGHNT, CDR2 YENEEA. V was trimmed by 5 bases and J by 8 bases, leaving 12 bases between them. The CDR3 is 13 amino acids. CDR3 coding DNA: TGTGCCAGCAGCCCGGACTCGACTGGGGAGCTGTTTTTT. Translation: CASSPDSTGELFF.

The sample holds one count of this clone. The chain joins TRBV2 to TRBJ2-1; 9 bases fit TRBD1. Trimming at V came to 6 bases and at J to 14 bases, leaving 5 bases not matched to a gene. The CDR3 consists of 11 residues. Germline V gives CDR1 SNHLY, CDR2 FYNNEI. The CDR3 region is CASRSGTGKFF. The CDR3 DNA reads TGTGCCAGCAGGTCCGGGACAGGGAAGTTCTTC. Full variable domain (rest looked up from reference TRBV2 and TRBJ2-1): EPEVTQTPSHQVTQMGQEVILRCVPISNHLYFYWYRQILGQKVEFLVSFYNNEISEKSEIFDDQFSVERPDGSNFTLKIRSTKLEDSAMYFCASRSGTGKFFGPGTRLTVL.

The CDR3 protein is CASSQYNSPLHF. In DNA, the CDR3 is TGTGCCAGCAGCCAATATAATTCACCCCTCCACTTT. The chain uses TRBV9 and TRBJ1-6, with D hard to call. V lost 4 bases and J 4 bases, leaving 3 bases between the germline ends. Germline V gene lookup returns CDR1 SGDLS and CDR2 YYNGEE. The CDR3 is made up of 12 amino acids.

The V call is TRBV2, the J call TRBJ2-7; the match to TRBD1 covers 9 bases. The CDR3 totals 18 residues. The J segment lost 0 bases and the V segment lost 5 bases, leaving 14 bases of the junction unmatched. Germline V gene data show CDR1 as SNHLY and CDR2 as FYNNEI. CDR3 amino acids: CASSTPGQGQGRSYEQYF. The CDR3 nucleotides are TGTGCCAGCAGTACTCCGGGACAGGGACAAGGCCGCTCCTACGAGCAGTACTTC.

The CDR3, as DNA: TGTGCCAGTAGTGGAGACAGGGTCCGTGAAAAACTGTTTTTT. Amino acids: CASSGDRVREKLFF. The rearrangement links TRBV19 to TRBJ1-4; 7 nucleotides align to TRBD1. J gave up 7 bases and V 5 bases, and 7 bases lay outside the gene matches. The CDR3 consists of 14 residues. Germline V gene sequence: CDR1 LNHDA, CDR2 SQIVND (reference sequence).

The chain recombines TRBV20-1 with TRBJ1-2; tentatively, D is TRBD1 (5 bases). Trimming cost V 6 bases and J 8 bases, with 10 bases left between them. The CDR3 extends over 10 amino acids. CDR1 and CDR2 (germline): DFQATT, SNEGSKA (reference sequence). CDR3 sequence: CSAFGGGYTF. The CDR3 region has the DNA TGCAGTGCCTTCGGGGGAGGCTACACCTTC.

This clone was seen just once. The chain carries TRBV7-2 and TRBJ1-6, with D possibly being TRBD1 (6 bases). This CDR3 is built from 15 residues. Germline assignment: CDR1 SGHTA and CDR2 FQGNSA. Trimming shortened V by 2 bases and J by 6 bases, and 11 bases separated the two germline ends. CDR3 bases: TGTGCCAGCAGCTTAACAGGGAAGGCTAATTCACCCCTCCACTTT. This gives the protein CASSLTGKANSPLHF.

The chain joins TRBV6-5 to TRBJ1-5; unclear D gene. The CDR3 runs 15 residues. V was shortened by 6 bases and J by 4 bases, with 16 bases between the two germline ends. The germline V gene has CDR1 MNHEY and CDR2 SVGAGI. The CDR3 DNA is TGTGCCAGCAGGCCCGCGGGAGTCCGGAATCAGCCCCAGCATTTT. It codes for CASRPAGVRNQPQHF.

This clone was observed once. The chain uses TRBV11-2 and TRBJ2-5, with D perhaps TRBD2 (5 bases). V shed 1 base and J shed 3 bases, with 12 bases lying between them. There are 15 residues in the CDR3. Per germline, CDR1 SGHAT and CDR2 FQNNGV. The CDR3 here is CASSLVGLGEETQYF. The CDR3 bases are TGTGCCAGCAGCTTAGTTGGACTTGGGGAAGAGACCCAGTACTTC.

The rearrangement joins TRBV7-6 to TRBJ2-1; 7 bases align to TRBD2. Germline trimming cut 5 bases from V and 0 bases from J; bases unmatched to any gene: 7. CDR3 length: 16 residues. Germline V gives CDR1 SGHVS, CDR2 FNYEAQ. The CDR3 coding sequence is TGTGCCAGCAGCGGGAGCGGGGCCCTCTCCTACAATGAGCAGTTCTTC. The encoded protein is CASSGSGALSYNEQFF.

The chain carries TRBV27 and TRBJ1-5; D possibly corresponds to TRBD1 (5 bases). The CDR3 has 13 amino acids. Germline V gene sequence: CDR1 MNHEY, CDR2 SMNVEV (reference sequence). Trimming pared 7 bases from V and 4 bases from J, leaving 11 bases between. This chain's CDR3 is CASTTGGNQPQHF. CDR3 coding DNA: TGTGCCAGCACCACGGGGGGGAATCAGCCCCAGCATTTT.

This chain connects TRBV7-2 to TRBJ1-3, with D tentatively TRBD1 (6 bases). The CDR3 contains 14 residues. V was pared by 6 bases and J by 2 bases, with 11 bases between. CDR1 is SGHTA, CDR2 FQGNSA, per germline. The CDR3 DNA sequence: TGTGCCAGCAGTTTACAGGGCCCTGGAAACACCATATATTTT. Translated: CASSLQGPGNTIYF.

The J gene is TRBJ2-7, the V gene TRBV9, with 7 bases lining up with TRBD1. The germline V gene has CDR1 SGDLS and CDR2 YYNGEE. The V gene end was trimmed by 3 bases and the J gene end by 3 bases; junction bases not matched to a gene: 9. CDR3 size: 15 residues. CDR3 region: CASSGGTANFYEQYF. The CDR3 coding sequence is TGTGCCAGCAGCGGAGGGACAGCCAACTTCTACGAGCAGTACTTC.

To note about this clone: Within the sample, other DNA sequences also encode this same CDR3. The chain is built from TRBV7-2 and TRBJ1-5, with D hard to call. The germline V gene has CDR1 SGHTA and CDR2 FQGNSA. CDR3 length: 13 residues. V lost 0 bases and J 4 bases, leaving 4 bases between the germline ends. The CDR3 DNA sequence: TGTGCCAGCAGCTTAGCACAGAATCAGCCCCAGCATTTT. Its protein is CASSLAQNQPQHF.

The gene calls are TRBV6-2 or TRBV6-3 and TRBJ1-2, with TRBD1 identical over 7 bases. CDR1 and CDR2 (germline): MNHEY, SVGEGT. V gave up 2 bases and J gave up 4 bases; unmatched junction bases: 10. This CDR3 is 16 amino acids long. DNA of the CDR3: TGTGCCAGCAGTTACCACCTCCCGGGACAGATCTATGGCTACACCTTC. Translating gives CASSYHLPGQIYGYTF.